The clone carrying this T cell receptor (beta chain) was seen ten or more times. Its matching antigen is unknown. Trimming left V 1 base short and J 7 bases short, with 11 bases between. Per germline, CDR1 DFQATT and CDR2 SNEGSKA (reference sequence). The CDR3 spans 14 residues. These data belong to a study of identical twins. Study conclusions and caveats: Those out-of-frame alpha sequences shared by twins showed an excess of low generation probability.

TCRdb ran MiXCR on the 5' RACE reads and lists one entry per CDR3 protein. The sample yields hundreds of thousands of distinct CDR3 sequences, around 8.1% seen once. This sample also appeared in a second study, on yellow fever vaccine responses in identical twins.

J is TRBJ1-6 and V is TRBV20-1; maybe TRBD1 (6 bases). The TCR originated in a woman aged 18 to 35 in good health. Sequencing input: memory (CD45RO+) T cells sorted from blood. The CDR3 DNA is TGCAGTGCTAGAGTGGACAGAGCAAATTCACCCCTCCACTTT. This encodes CSARVDRANSPLHF.